The present entry profiles one T cell receptor (beta chain) with its context. The sample belongs to a study of blood T cell repertoires in COVID-19. Study as a whole: Samples of COVID-19 (acute and convalescent) were obtained from the United States, Italy and Spain. PBMCs, B-cell-depleted T cells, or T cells were the source of the cDNA or gDNA that made up the material.

V lost 6 bases and J 0 bases, leaving 14 bases between the germline ends. CDR3 length equals 15 residues. Germline values: CDR1 MNHEY, CDR2 SVGAGI. Authors' analysis steps: Amplification with reference gene primers provided the estimates of nucleated cell counts. Using immunoSEQ multiplex PCR, the repertoire was profiled, and TCRdb retains in-frame clones only, with some absent. D and trimming come from the DNA, and the V and J calls and clone size come from that table. The sample has fewer than 50,000 clones; approximately 73% are singletons. Sequencing used peripheral blood. This clonotype was obtained from an older man with acute or convalescent COVID-19. The V gene is TRBV6-5, the J gene TRBJ1-1; maybe TRBD1 (6 bases). The CDR3 region is CASSLDRSMNTEAFF. CDR3 nucleotide sequence: TGTGCCAGCAGCCTGGACAGATCCATGAACACTGAAGCTTTCTTT.